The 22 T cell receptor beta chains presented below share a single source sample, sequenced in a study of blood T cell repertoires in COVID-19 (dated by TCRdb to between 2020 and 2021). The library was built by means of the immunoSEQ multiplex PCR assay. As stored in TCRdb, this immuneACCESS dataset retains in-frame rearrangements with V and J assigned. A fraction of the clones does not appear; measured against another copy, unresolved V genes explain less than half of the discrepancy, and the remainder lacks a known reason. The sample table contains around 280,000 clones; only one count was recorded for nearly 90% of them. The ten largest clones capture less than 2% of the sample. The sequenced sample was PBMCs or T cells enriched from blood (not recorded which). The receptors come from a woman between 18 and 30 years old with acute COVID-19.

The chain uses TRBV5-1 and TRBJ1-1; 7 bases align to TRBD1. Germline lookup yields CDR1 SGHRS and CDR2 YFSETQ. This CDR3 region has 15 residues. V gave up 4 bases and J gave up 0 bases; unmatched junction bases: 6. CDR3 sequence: CASSAQQGMNTEAFF. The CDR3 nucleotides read TGCGCCAGCAGCGCCCAACAGGGGATGAACACTGAAGCTTTCTTT.

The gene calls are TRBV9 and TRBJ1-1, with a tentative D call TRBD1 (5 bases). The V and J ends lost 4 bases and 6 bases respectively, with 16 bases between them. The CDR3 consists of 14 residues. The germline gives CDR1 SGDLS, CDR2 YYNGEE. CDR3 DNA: TGTGCCAGCAGCCCGGGGGACGATCGGGCTGAAGCTTTCTTT. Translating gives CASSPGDDRAEAFF.

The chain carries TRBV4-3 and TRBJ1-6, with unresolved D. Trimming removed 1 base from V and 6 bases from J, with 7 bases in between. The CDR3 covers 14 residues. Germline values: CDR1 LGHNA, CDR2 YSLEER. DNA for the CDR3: TGCGCCAGCAGCCAAGCTCGGGGTAATTCACCCCTCCACTTT. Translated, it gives CASSQARGNSPLHF.

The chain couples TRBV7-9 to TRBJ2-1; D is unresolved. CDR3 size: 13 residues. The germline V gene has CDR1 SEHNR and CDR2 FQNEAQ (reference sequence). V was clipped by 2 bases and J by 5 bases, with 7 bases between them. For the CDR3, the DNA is TGTGCCAGCAGCTTATTCCTAGACAATGAGCAGTTCTTC. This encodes CASSLFLDNEQFF.

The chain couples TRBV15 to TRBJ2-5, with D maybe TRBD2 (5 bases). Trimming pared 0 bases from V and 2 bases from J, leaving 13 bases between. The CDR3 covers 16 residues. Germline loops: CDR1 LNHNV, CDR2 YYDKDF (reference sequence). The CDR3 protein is CATSRDSGIGQETQYF. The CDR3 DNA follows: TGTGCCACCAGCAGAGATTCGGGGATAGGTCAAGAGACCCAGTACTTC.

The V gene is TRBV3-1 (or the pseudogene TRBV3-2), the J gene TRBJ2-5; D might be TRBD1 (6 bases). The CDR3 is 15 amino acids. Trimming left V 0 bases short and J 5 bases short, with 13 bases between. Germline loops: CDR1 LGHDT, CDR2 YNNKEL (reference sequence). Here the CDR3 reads CASSQDPTGWETQYF. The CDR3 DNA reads TGTGCCAGCAGCCAAGATCCAACAGGGTGGGAGACCCAGTACTTC.

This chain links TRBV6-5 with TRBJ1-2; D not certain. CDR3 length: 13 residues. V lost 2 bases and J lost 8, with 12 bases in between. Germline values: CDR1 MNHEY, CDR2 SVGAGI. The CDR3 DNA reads TGTGCCAGCAGTTACGGGCCCCGATGGGGCTACACCTTC. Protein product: CASSYGPRWGYTF.

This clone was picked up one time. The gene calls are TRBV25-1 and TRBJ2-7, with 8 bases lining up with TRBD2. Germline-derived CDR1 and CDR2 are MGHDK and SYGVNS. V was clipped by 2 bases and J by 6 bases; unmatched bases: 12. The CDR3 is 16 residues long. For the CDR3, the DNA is TGTGCCAGCAGTGAAGCTGAGCGGGAGCTTCGTGGCGAGCAGTACTTC. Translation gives CASSEAERELRGEQYF.

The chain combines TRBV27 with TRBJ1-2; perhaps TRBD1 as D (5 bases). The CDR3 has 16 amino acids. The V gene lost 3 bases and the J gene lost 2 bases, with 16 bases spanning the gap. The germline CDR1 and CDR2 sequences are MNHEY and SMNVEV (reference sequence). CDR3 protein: CASSFWGEGINYGYTF. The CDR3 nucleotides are TGTGCCAGCAGTTTTTGGGGGGAGGGAATAAACTATGGCTACACCTTC.

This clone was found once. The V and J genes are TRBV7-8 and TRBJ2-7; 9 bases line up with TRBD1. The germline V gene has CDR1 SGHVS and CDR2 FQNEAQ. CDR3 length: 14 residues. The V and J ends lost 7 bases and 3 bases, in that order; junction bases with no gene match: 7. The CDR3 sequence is CASTTRDRVYEQYF. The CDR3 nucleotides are TGTGCCAGCACCACCCGGGACAGGGTCTACGAGCAGTACTTC.

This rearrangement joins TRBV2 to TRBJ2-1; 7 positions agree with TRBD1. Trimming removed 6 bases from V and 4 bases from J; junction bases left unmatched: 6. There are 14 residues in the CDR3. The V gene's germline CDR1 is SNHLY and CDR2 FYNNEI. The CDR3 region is CASRFDRVYNEQFF. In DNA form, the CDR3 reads TGTGCCAGCAGGTTCGACAGGGTGTACAATGAGCAGTTCTTC.

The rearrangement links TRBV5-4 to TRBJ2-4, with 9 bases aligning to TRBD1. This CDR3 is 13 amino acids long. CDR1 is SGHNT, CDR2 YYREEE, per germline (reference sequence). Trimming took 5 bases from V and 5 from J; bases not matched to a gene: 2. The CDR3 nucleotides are TGTGCCAGCAGGCGGACAGGGGAAAACATTCAGTACTTC. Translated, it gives CASRRTGENIQYF. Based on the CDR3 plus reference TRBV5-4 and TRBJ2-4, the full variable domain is ETGVTQSPTHLIKTRGQQVTLRCSSQSGHNTVSWYQQALGQGPQFIFQYYREEENGRGNFPPRFSGLQFPNYSSELNVNALELDDSALYLCASRRTGENIQYFGAGTRLSVL.

This chain's CDR3 is CAWSASDRAGNQPQHF. The CDR3 DNA is TGTGCCTGGAGTGCCTCGGACAGGGCGGGCAATCAGCCCCAGCATTTT. This chain links TRBV30 with TRBJ1-5; TRBD1 matches 8 bases. With 1 base clipped from V and 2 bases from J, the junction kept 7 bases outside the gene matches. Germline V gene lookup returns CDR1 GTSNPN and CDR2 SVGIG (reference sequence). The CDR3 totals 16 residues.

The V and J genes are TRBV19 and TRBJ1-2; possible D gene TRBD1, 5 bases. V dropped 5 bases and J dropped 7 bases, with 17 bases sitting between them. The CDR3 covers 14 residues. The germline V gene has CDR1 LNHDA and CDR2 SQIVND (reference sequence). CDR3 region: CASSATPQGSGYTF. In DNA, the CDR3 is TGTGCCAGTAGTGCCACCCCGCAGGGAAGTGGCTACACCTTC.

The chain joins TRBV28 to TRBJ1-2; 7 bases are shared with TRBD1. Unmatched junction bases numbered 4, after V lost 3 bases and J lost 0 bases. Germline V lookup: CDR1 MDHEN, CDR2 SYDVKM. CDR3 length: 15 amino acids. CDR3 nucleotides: TGTGCCAGCAGTTTCTCCACAGGGGCTAACTATGGCTACACCTTC. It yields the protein CASSFSTGANYGYTF.

CDR3 DNA sequence: TGCGCCAGCAGCTTGGATTCAGGGCTCACCGGGGAGCTGTTTTTT. It translates to CASSLDSGLTGELFF. The chain is built from TRBV5-1 and TRBJ2-2, with D perhaps TRBD1 (5 bases). The ends were cut back, 0 bases at V and 4 bases at J, with 10 bases in the middle. Germline V gene data show CDR1 as SGHRS and CDR2 as YFSETQ. There are 15 residues in the CDR3.

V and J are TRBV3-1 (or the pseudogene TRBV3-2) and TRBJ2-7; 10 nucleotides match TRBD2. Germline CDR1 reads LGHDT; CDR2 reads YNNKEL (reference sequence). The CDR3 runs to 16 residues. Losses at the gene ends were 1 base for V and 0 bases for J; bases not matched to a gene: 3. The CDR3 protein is CASSQGLAGPSYEQYF. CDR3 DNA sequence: TGTGCCAGCAGCCAAGGACTAGCGGGCCCCTCCTACGAGCAGTACTTC.

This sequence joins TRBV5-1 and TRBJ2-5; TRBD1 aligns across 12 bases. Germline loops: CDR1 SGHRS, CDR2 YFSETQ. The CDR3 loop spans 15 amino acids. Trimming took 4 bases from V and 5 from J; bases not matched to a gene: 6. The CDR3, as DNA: TGCGCCAGCAGCCACGGGACAGGGGGCTTGGAGACCCAGTACTTC. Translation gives CASSHGTGGLETQYF.

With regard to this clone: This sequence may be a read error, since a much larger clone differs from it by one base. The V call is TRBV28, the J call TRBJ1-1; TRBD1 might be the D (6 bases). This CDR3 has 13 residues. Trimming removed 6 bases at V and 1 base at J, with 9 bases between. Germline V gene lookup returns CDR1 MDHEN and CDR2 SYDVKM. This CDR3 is CASSPGQNTEAFF. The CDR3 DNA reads TGTGCCAGCAGCCCGGGACAGAACACTGAAGCTTTCTTT.

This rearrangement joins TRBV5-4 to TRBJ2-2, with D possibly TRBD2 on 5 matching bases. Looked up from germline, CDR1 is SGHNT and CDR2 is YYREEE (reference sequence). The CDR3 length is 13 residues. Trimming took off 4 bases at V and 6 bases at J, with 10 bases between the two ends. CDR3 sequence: CASSRVRAGELFF. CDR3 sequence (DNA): TGTGCCAGCAGCCGAGTGCGGGCCGGGGAGCTGTTTTTT.

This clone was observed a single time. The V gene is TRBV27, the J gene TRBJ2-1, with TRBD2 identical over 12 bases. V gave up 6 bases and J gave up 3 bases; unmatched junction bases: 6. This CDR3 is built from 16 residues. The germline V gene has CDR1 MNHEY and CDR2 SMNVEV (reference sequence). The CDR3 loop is CASSPRLAGVYNEQFF. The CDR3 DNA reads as TGTGCCAGCAGCCCCCGACTAGCGGGAGTCTACAATGAGCAGTTCTTC.

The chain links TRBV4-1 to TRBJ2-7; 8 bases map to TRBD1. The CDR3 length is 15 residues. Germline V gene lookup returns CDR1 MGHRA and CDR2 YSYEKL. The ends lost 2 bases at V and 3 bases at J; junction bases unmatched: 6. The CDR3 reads CASSQFPQGVYEQYF. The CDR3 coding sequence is TGCGCCAGCAGCCAATTTCCACAGGGGGTCTACGAGCAGTACTTC.